The TCR beta chain under discussion was sequenced for a study of blood T cell repertoires in COVID-19. Study-wide background: The origin of the acute and convalescent COVID-19 samples was the United States, Italy and Spain. In each case, the material was cDNA or gDNA derived from T cells, B-cell-depleted T cells, or PBMCs.

Sequencing used immunoSEQ multiplex PCR; TCRdb keeps in-frame clones, though not all of them. The sample comprises about 150,000 clones, over 65% of which are singletons, and 5% to 7% rests with the top ten. Trimming took 7 bases from V and 0 from J, leaving 10 bases between them. Germline V gene sequence: CDR1 MNHEY, CDR2 SMNVEV (reference sequence). The CDR3 extends over 14 amino acids. Sample: PBMCs or T cells enriched from blood (not recorded which). The rearrangement joins TRBV27 to TRBJ2-1; D might be TRBD2 (6 bases). This TCR was sampled from a woman between 50 and 59 years old who had recovered from COVID-19. Here the CDR3 reads CASKGEDSYNEQFF. The CDR3 DNA is TGTGCCAGCAAAGGGGAGGACTCCTACAATGAGCAGTTCTTC.